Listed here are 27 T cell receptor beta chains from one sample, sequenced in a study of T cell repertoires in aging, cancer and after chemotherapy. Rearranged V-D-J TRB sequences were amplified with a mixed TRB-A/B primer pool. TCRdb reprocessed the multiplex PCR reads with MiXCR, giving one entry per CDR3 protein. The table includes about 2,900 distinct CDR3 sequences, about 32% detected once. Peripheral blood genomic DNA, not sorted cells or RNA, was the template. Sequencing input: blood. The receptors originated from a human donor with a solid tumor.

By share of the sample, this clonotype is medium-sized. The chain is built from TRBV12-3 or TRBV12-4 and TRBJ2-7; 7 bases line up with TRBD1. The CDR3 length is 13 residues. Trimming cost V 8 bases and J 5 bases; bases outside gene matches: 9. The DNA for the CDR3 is TGTGCCAGCGGAGAAACAGGGGACGACGAGCAGTACTTC. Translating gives CASGETGDDEQYF.

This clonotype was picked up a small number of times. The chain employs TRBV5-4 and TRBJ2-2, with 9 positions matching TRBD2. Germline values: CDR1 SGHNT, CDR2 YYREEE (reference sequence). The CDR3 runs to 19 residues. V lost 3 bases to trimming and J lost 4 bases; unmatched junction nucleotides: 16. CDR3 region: CASSWRNAGAGGLTGELFF. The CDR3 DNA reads TGTGCCAGCAGCTGGCGAAATGCGGGAGCGGGAGGTCTCACCGGGGAGCTGTTTTTT.

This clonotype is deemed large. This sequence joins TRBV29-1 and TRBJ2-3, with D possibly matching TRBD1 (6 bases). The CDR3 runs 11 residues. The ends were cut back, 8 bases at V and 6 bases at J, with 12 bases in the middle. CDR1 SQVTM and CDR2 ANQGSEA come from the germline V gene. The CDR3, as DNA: TGCAGCATCCACAGGGTTGATACGCAGTATTTT. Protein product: CSIHRVDTQYF.

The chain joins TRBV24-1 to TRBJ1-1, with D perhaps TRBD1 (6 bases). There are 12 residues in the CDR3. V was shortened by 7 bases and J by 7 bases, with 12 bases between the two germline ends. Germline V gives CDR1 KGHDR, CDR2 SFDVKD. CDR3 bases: TGTGCCACCAGAAACAGGGCCGGTGAAGCTTTCTTT. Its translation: CATRNRAGEAFF.

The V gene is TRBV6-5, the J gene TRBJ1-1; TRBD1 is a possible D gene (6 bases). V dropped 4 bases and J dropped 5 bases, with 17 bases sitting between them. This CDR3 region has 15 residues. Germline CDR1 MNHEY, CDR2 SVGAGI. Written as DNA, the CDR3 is TGTGCCAGCAGTTTCCTCCGAGAGGGGGGGACTGAAGCTTTCTTT. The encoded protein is CASSFLREGGTEAFF.

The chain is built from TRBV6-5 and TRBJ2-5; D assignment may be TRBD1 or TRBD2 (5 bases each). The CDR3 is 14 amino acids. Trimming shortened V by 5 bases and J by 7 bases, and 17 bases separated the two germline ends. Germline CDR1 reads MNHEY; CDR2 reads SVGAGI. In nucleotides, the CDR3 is TGTGCCAGCAGTGAAATGGGGGAAGGAGGGACCCAGTACTTC. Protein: CASSEMGEGGTQYF.

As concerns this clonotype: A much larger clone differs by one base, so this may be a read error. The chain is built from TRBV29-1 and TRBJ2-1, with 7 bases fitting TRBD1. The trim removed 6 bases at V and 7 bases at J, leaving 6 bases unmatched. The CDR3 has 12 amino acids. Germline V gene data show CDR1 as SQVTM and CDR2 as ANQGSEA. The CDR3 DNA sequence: TGCAGCGTGTACAGGGGCGGAAATGAGCAGTTCTTC. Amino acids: CSVYRGGNEQFF.

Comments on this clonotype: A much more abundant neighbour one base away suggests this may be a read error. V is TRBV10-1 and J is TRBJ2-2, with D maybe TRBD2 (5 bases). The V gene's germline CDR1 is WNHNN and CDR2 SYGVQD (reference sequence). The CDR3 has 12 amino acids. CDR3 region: CDSSGATGELFF. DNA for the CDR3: TGCGACAGCAGCGGTGCCACCGGGGAGCTGTTTTTT.

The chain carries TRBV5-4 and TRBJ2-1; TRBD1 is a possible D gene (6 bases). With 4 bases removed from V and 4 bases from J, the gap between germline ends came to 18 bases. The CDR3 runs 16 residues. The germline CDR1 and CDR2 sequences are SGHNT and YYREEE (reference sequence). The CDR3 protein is CASSGGRDTGYNEQFF. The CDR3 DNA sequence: TGTGCCAGCAGCGGGGGCCGGGACACCGGATACAATGAGCAGTTCTTC.

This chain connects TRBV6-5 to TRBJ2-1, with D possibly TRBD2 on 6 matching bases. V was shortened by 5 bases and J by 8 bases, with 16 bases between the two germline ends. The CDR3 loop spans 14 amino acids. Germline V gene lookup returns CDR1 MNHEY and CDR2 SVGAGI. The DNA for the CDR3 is TGTGCCAGCAGTGAAACCGGGAGTGACGATGAGCAGTTCTTC. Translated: CASSETGSDDEQFF.

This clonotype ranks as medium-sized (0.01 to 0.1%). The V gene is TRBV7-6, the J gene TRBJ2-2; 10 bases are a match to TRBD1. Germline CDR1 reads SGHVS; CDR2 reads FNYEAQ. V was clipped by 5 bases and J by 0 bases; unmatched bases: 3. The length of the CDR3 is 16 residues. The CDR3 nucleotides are TGTGCCAGCAGCCCCGGACAGGGGGCGAACACCGGGGAGCTGTTTTTT. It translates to CASSPGQGANTGELFF.

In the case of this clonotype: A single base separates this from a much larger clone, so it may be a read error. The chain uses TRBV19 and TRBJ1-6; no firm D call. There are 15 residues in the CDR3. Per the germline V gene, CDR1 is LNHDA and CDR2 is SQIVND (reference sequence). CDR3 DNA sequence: TGTTCCAGTAGTATGACTAACAGACGAAATTCACCCCTCCACTTT. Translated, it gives CSSSMTNRRNSPLHF.

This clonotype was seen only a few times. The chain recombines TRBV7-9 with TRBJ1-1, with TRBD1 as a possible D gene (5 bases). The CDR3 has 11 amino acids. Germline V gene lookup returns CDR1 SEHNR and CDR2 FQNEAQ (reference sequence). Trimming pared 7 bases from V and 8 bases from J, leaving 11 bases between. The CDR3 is CASTSGSEAFF. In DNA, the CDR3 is TGTGCCAGCACCTCAGGGTCGGAAGCTTTCTTT.

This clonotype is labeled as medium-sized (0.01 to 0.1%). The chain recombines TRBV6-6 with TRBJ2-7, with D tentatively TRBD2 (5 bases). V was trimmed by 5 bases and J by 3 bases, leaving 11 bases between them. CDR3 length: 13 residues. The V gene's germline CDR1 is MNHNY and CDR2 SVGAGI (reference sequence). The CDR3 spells CASSTPSSYEQYF. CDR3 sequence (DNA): TGTGCCAGCAGTACCCCTAGCAGCTACGAGCAGTACTTC.

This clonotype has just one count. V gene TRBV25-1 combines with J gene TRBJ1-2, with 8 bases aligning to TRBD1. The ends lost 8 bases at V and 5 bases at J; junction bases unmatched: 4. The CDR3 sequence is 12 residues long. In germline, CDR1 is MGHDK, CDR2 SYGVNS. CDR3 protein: CASLTGAYGYTF. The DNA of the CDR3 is TGTGCCAGCCTGACAGGGGCTTATGGCTACACCTTC.

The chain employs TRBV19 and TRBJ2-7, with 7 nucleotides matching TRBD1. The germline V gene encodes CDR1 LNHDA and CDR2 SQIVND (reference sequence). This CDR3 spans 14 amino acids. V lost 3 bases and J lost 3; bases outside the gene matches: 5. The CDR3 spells CASSMGDRDYEQYF. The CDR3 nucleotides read TGTGCCAGTAGTATGGGAGACAGGGACTACGAGCAGTACTTC.

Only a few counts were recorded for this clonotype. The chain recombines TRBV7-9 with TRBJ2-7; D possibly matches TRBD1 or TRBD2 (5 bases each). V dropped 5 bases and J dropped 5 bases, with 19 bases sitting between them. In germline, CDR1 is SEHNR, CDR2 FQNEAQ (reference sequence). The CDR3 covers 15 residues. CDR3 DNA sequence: TGTGCCAGCAGCCCAGCATGGGGGTCCGGGAACGAGCAGTACTTC. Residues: CASSPAWGSGNEQYF.

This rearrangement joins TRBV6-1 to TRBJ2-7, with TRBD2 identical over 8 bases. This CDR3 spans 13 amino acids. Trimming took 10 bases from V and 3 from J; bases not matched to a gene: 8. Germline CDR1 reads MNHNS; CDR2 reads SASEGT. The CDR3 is CAIRSGGSYEQYF. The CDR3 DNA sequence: TGTGCCATCCGCAGCGGGGGTAGCTACGAGCAGTACTTC.

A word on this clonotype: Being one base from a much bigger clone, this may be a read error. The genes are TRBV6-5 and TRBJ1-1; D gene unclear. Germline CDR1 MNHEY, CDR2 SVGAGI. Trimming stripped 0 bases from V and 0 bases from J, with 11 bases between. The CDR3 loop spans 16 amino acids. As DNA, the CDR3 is TGTGCCAGCAGTTACTCGTTCAGCAATTTGAACACTGAAGCTTTCTTT. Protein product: CASSYSFSNLNTEAFF.

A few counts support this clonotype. The CDR3 DNA reads TGTGCCAGCAGCTTCTTTAATGGACTTGGCAACACCATATATTTT. Its translation is CASSFFNGLGNTIYF. The J gene is TRBJ1-3, the V gene TRBV7-9; no definite D call. Looked up from germline, CDR1 is SEHNR and CDR2 is FQNEAQ (reference sequence). V dropped 3 bases and J dropped 7 bases, with 16 bases sitting between them. This CDR3 has 15 residues.

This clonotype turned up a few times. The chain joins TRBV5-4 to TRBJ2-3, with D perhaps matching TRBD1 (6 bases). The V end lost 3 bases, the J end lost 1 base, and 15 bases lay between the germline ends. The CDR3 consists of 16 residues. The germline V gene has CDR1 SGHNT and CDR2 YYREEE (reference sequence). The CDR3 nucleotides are TGTGCCAGCAGCTCAAGCCAGGGGCGTGGCACAGATACGCAGTATTTT. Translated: CASSSSQGRGTDTQYF. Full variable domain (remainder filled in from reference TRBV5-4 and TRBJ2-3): ETGVTQSPTHLIKTRGQQVTLRCSSQSGHNTVSWYQQALGQGPQFIFQYYREEENGRGNFPPRFSGLQFPNYSSELNVNALELDDSALYLCASSSSQGRGTDTQYFGPGTRLTVL.

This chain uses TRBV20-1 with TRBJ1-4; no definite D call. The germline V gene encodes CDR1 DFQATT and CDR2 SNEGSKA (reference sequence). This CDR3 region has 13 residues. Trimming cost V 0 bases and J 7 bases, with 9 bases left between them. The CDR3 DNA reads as TGCAGTGCTAGAGATATGACGGTTGAAAAACTGTTTTTT. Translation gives CSARDMTVEKLFF.

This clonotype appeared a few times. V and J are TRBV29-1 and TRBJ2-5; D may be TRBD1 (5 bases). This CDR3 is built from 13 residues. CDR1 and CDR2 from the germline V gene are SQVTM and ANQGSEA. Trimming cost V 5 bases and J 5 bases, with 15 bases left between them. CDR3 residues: CSVPGLAGETQYF. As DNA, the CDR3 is TGCAGCGTTCCCGGGTTAGCAGGGGAGACCCAGTACTTC. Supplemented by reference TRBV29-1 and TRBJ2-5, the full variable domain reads SAVISQKPSRDICQRGTSLTIQCQVDSQVTMMFWYRQQPGQSLTLIATANQGSEATYESGFVIDKFPISRPNLTFSTLTVSNMSPEDSSIYLCSVPGLAGETQYFGPGTRLLVL.

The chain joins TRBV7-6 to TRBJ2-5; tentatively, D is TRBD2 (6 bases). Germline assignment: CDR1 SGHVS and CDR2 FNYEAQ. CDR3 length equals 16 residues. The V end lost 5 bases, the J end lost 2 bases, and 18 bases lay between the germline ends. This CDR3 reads CASSPPRAGGQETQYF. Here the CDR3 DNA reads TGTGCCAGCAGCCCCCCTAGGGCAGGAGGGCAAGAGACCCAGTACTTC.

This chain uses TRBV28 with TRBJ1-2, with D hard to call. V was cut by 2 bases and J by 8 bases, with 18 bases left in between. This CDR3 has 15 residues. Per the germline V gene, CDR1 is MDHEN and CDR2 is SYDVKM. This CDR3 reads CASSLPHSSFVGYTF. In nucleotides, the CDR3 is TGTGCCAGCAGTTTACCCCACAGTTCCTTTGTAGGCTACACCTTC.

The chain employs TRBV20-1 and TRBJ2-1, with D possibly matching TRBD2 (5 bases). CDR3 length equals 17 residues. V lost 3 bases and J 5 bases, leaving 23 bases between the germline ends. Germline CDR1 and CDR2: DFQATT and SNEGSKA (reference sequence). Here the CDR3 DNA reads TGCAGTGCTAGGCTCCCACTAGTTTTAGGAAAGGACAATGAGCAGTTCTTC. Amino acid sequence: CSARLPLVLGKDNEQFF.

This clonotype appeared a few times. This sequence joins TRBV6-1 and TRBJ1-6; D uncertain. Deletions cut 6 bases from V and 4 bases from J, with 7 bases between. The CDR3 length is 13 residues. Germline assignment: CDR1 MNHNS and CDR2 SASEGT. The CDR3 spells CASRRSYNSPLHF. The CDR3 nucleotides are TGTGCCAGCAGAAGGAGTTATAATTCACCCCTCCACTTT.